These 3 T cell receptor beta chains were all obtained from the same sample, sequenced in a study of T cells in women clearing cervical HPV infection. The method was immunoSEQ multiplex PCR; TCRdb's version includes in-frame clones alone and lacks a portion of them. The sample table sets out about 35,000 clones. Sequenced sample: blood buffy coat. The source is a woman between 18 and 70 years old with a cervical HPV16 infection that either progressed to CIN3+ or cleared (not recorded which).

To note about this clone: The read ends 3 residues before the CDR3 terminus; that terminus is restored from the germline J gene. The chain links TRBV20-1 to TRBJ2-2; a weak D match, TRBD2 (5 bases). This CDR3 is 15 amino acids long. Germline V gene lookup returns CDR1 DFQATT and CDR2 SNEGSKA (reference sequence). CDR3 DNA (partial): TGCAGTGCTACGAGACCGACGGGGAAGGATTCACCG. The encoded protein is CSATRPTGKDSP. The entire CDR3 protein is CSATRPTGKDSPLFF.

As for this clone: The read falls 3 residues short of the CDR3 end, and the missing part is taken from the germline J gene. This chain joins TRBV20-1 and TRBJ1-2, with D uncertain. This CDR3 spans 13 amino acids. Germline V lookup: CDR1 DFQATT, CDR2 SNEGSKA (reference sequence). V was shortened by 7 bases and J by 2 bases, with 14 bases between the two germline ends. The sequenced CDR3 bases are TGCAGTGTTGATGAGCGTCCAAACTATGGC. Translation gives CSVDERPNYG. The entire CDR3 protein is CSVDERPNYGYTF.

CDR3: CSGSQGVAEAFF. Incomplete CDR3 DNA: TGCAGTGGGTCACAGGGGGTAGCTGAA. This sequence joins TRBV20-1 and TRBJ1-1; TRBD1 aligns across 8 bases. The read terminates 3 residues before the CDR3 end, so the remaining end is supplied by the germline J gene. This CDR3 region has 12 residues. The ends lost 7 bases at V and 6 bases at J; junction bases unmatched: 7. Germline CDR1 DFQATT, CDR2 SNEGSKA (reference sequence).